This TCR beta chain was recorded in a study of T cell responses to AZD1222 COVID-19 vaccine (dated by TCRdb to the early 2020s). Notes on the research overall: TCR sequencing was performed for 230 to 250 trial participants, of whom about 200 were given two doses of AZD1222 and around 26 were given two doses of MenACWY control vaccine. Trial participants were enrolled by age into subgroups of 18-55, 56-69 and 70-plus years, and around 150, 29 and 61 TCR-sequenced participants, respectively, were included in these subgroups.

About this clone: There is no known antigen for this receptor.

The CDR3 regions of human TCRbeta chains were analyzed by immunosequencing. The study's own analysis went as follows. Repertoire TCRs were checked for matches against a reference library of SARS-CoV-2-specific TCRs that had been generated using the MIRA antigen-specificity platform. Breadth was defined as the fraction of unique TCRs that were SARS-CoV-2-associated, and depth was defined as the fraction of total T cells that were SARS-CoV-2-associated. Using the MIRA data, each spike-specific TCR was mapped to the spike region that the TCR reacts to and placed in a CD4 or CD8 class. Log10-transformed breadth and depth values were compared by one-way ANOVA with Sidak's multiple comparisons tests. Imported from immuneACCESS, the table was reduced by TCRdb to in-frame sequences with V and J called. These copies leave out some clones; in studies compared against another copy, an unresolved V gene accounts for under half, and the cause of the remainder is not known. V, J and clone size were drawn from that table, and D and trimming were deduced from the DNA. In this sample's table one finds over 120,000 clones. The ten largest clones represent about 2.2% of the sample.

Results the study describes overall, beyond this receptor: CD4 TCRs associated with the vaccine covered the entire spike protein, and the dominant responses were in regions 160-218 and 743-854. Only five to seven AZD1222 recipients were SARS-CoV-2 seropositive at baseline, limiting conclusions about previously exposed vaccinees. Most participants were white British and females outnumbered males, and the authors suggested that clonal diversity may have been underestimated. Nearly half of unique spike-specific TCRs reportedly recognized epitopes outside regions mutated in the B.1.351 and B.1.1.7 variants. Because no samples from the day 14 peak response were available, repertoires could be characterized only after the peak T cell response. The 56-69-year group was small, and its depth increase did not reach significance, likely because of low power. After two AZD1222 doses, spike-specific TCR breadth and depth were significantly higher than at day 0 and than in MenACWY recipients.

The time point label corresponds to: baseline before first vaccination. The vaccinee samples were drawn from two UK trials, COV001 and COV002, one of which was a single-blind randomized controlled phase 2/3 trial testing AZD1222 (ChAdOx1 nCoV-19) in healthy adults. Trial participant PBMC samples were collected at day 0 and day 28 after the second dose for TCRbeta chain sequencing. The junction shows trimming of 3 bases on V and 2 bases on J, plus 6 bases between the germline ends. Sequences SGDLS (CDR1) and YYNGEE (CDR2) are obtained from the germline V gene. Including cysteine and phenylalanine, the CDR3 has 14 amino acids. Only the CDR3 region is kept as DNA, spanning 42 bases read in frame from base 1.

The specimen was peripheral blood. This TCR was recovered from an adult in good health. Recombination joined TRBV9 with TRBJ1-6, with no confidently assigned D gene. The CDR3 in this case is CASSAQTYNSPLHF. Read as DNA, the sequence is TGTGCCAGCAGCGCTCAAACCTATAATTCACCCCTCCACTTT. The CDR3 plus the reference TRBV9 and TRBJ1-6 genes for the other parts give the full variable domain: DSGVTQTPKHLITATGQRVTLRCSPRSGDLSVYWYQQSLDQGLQFLIQYYNGEERAKGNILERFSAQQFPDLHSELNLSSLELGDSALYFCASSAQTYNSPLHFGNGTRLTVT.